This T cell receptor beta chain came from a study of beta chain features in type 1 diabetes. This clone was detected a few times. The antigen is not known. Study results and limitations: Within the patient group, naive, central memory and Treg TCRB repertoires appeared more similar to each other than within healthy donors. In all four CD4+ subsets, TCRB CDR3 length was significantly, moderately reduced in type 1 diabetes. It was possible that PCR favored shorter templates, equally so in patients and controls.

The authors reverse transcribed all of the isolated RNA, so sequencing captured expressed TCRB transcripts. Read totals for stem cell-like memory T cell samples averaged around 1 million. Libraries were prepared by immunoSEQ multiplex PCR; TCRdb keeps only in-frame clonotypes and omits some of them. The profile covers approximately 90,000 clones, with 25% to 35% appearing a single time and roughly 0.44% taken by the ten largest. This TCR derives from a woman aged 18-35 years in good health. The sample comprised stem cell memory CD4+ T cells from blood.

Here the CDR3 DNA reads TGCGCCAGCAGCTTCCCAGGGGAAGAGACCCAGTACTTC. Amino acid sequence: CASSFPGEETQYF. The chain employs TRBV5-1 and TRBJ2-5; tentatively, D is TRBD1 (6 bases). This CDR3 spans 13 amino acids. Deletions cut 2 bases from V and 3 bases from J, with 8 bases between. The germline V gene encodes CDR1 SGHRS and CDR2 YFSETQ.